This TCR beta chain came from a study of breast tumors, draining lymph nodes, adjacent tissues. Study results and limitations: Tumor TCR diversity was below lymph nodes but above nontumor tissue. Findings are consistent with lymph node origin and intratumoral expansion of most tumor T cells.

Breast cancer patients provided tissue from their axillary draining lymph nodes. TCRdb redid the calling of the multiplex PCR reads with MiXCR, one entry per CDR3 protein. The sample holds about 230,000 distinct CDR3 sequences, less than 40% seen once. Concerning this clonotype itself: Antigen unknown.

The V gene's germline CDR1 is SGDLS and CDR2 YYNGEE. The trim removed 7 bases at V and 1 base at J, leaving 6 bases unmatched. The CDR3 sequence is 16 residues long. This sequence originates from a female donor with breast cancer. Some clones in this sample may be carry-over from other donors' samples. Sequencing used axillary lymph node tissue. The chain has TRBV9 and TRBJ2-3, with 13 bases fitting TRBD2. The CDR3 DNA is TGTGCCAGCTCACACGGGACTAGCGGGGGCACAGATACGCAGTATTTT. Translated: CASSHGTSGGTDTQYF.